The 13 T cell receptor beta chains in this list originate from one sample, sequenced in a study of blood T cell repertoires in COVID-19 (TCRdb year 2020). Libraries were prepared through the immunoSEQ multiplex PCR assay. The table was pulled from immuneACCESS by TCRdb, which kept in-frame rearrangements only. Such tables lose some clones; where checked, under half of the loss comes from unresolved V genes, and the rest has no known cause. For this sample there are about 74,000 clones; roughly four fifths appear just once. The top ten hold 15% to 20% of the sample. Material: peripheral blood. The receptor source for this set is a man in his sixties or seventies with active or convalescent COVID-19.

The chain has TRBV28 and TRBJ1-5, with a tentative D call TRBD1 (5 bases). V was clipped by 7 bases and J by 6 bases, with 16 bases between them. Germline lookup yields CDR1 MDHEN and CDR2 SYDVKM. The CDR3 sequence is 14 residues long. The CDR3 sequence: CASIRMGGGQPQHF. The CDR3 region has the DNA TGTGCCAGCATAAGAATGGGGGGGGGTCAGCCCCAGCATTTT.

As DNA, the CDR3 is TGTGCCAGCAGTTTGGGGACAGGGGGCGCGCACACCTTC. Translating gives CASSLGTGGAHTF. The V and J genes are TRBV12-3 or TRBV12-4 and TRBJ1-2, with TRBD1 identical over 12 bases. The J segment lost 12 bases and the V segment lost 3 bases, leaving 5 bases of the junction unmatched. The CDR3 loop spans 13 amino acids.

This clone was recorded a few times. The chain joins TRBV5-1 to TRBJ2-7; D perhaps matches TRBD1 (6 bases). The V end lost 0 bases, the J end lost 1 base, and 11 bases lay between the germline ends. The CDR3 loop spans 15 amino acids. Germline-derived CDR1 and CDR2 are SGHRS and YFSETQ. CDR3 DNA: TGCGCCAGCAGCTTGGAACAGGGTAGATCCTACGAGCAGTACTTC. The encoded protein is CASSLEQGRSYEQYF.

This chain joins TRBV2 and TRBJ1-5; a weak D match, TRBD1 (6 bases). The length of the CDR3 is 13 residues. CDR1 is SNHLY and CDR2 is FYNNEI in the germline V gene. V gave up 6 bases and J gave up 6 bases, with 12 bases separating them. The chain's CDR3 is CASRQGEGQPQHF. CDR3 DNA: TGTGCCAGCAGACAGGGTGAGGGTCAGCCCCAGCATTTT.

The genes are TRBV29-1 and TRBJ1-4, with 7 positions matching TRBD1. Per germline, CDR1 SQVTM and CDR2 ANQGSEA. Trimming cost V 3 bases and J 7 bases; bases outside gene matches: 5. This CDR3 has 13 residues. The CDR3 sequence is CSVDVNRGEKLFF. The CDR3 DNA reads as TGCAGCGTTGATGTAAACAGGGGTGAAAAACTGTTTTTT.

J is TRBJ1-2 and V is TRBV4-1; weak D call: TRBD1 (6 bases). Germline-derived CDR1 and CDR2 are MGHRA and YSYEKL. CDR3 length: 16 amino acids. Trimming shortened V by 4 bases and J by 5 bases, and 20 bases separated the two germline ends. The CDR3 DNA is TGCGCCAGCAGCCTTGGGGGGGCTCAAGAACTTTATGGCTACACCTTC. Encoded protein: CASSLGGAQELYGYTF.

The CDR3 protein is CASRQIPGQGAGVGGYTF. As DNA, the CDR3 is TGTGCCAGCAGGCAAATTCCGGGACAGGGGGCCGGCGTCGGTGGCTACACCTTC. The chain combines TRBV2 with TRBJ1-2; 12 bases fit TRBD1. Germline-derived CDR1 and CDR2 are SNHLY and FYNNEI. The CDR3 is 18 residues long. Losses at the gene ends were 6 bases for V and 7 bases for J; bases not matched to a gene: 18.

The chain is built from TRBV7-2 and TRBJ1-2; D is unclear. Trimming stripped 1 base from V and 3 bases from J, with 6 bases between. Germline V gene data show CDR1 as SGHTA and CDR2 as FQGNSA. The CDR3 runs to 13 residues. CDR3 sequence: CASSLDRDYGYTF. CDR3 bases: TGTGCCAGCAGCTTAGACAGAGACTATGGCTACACCTTC.

The chain joins TRBV7-9 to TRBJ2-1; 7 bases map to TRBD1. Germline V CDR1 and CDR2: SEHNR, FQNEAQ (reference sequence). This CDR3 comprises 16 residues. Trimming cost V 6 bases and J 5 bases; bases outside gene matches: 13. Here the CDR3 DNA reads TGTGCCAGCAGTCCTGGACGGACAGGAGGTAACAATGAGCAGTTCTTC. Translating it yields CASSPGRTGGNNEQFF.

The chain carries TRBV18 and TRBJ2-3, with D perhaps matching TRBD2 (6 bases). This CDR3 contains 15 residues. Trimming left V 0 bases short and J 3 bases short, with 10 bases between. Germline V gene data show CDR1 as KGHSH and CDR2 as LQKENI. The chain's CDR3 is CASSPPGLSTDTQYF. In DNA form, the CDR3 reads TGTGCCAGCTCACCACCGGGACTTTCAACAGATACGCAGTATTTT.

The J gene is TRBJ2-7, the V gene TRBV5-4; TRBD2 might be the D (5 bases). The germline V gene has CDR1 SGHNT and CDR2 YYREEE (reference sequence). The CDR3 extends over 13 amino acids. The V and J ends lost 0 bases and 4 bases respectively, with 8 bases between them. The CDR3 sequence is CASSLAGVYEQYF. The CDR3 coding sequence is TGTGCCAGCAGCTTGGCCGGGGTGTACGAGCAGTACTTC. The full variable domain, its missing parts supplied by reference TRBV5-4 and TRBJ2-7, is ETGVTQSPTHLIKTRGQQVTLRCSSQSGHNTVSWYQQALGQGPQFIFQYYREEENGRGNFPPRFSGLQFPNYSSELNVNALELDDSALYLCASSLAGVYEQYFGPGTRLTVT.

This clone was seen only a few times. The chain uses TRBV4-1 and TRBJ2-7; TRBD2 matches 7 bases. CDR1 is MGHRA, CDR2 YSYEKL, per germline. After removal of 0 bases from V and 3 bases from J, the junction contained 8 bases not matched to a gene. The CDR3 has 16 residues. In DNA form, the CDR3 reads TGCGCCAGCAGCCAAGAAGGCGGGGGAATCTTCTACGAGCAGTACTTC. It yields the protein CASSQEGGGIFYEQYF.

This chain links TRBV6-1 with TRBJ1-3; D is undetermined. CDR1 and CDR2 (germline): MNHNS, SASEGT. The CDR3 runs 18 residues. V lost 2 bases and J lost 0, with 17 bases in between. The CDR3: CASSEFPAGVGSGNTIYF. CDR3 nucleotides: TGTGCCAGCAGTGAATTTCCGGCCGGGGTGGGCTCTGGAAACACCATATATTTT.